These 30 T cell receptor beta chains were all obtained from the same sample, sequenced in a study of shared clonotypes between healthy human individuals. The naive CD8 subset, CD45RO-negative cells positively selected for CCR7, excluded terminally differentiated effector memory CD45RA+ cells. Libraries were prepared by immunoSEQ multiplex PCR; TCRdb keeps only in-frame clonotypes and omits some of them. The data contain roughly 810,000 clones, 96% of them singletons. Source material: naive CD8+ T cells sorted from blood. These receptors all stem from a man aged 25-40 years in good health.

The chain uses TRBV18 and TRBJ2-7; D is unresolved. Between the trimmed V and J ends, which lost 1 base and 4 bases, there was a span of 14 bases. The CDR3 extends over 15 amino acids. CDR1 and CDR2 from the germline V gene are KGHSH and LQKENI. The CDR3 spells CASSPQGRSLYEQYF. The CDR3 DNA is TGTGCCAGCTCACCACAGGGAAGAAGTTTGTACGAGCAGTACTTC.

The CDR3: CASSHSGAPAYGYTF. The CDR3 DNA follows: TGTGCCAGCAGCCATTCGGGAGCCCCGGCTTATGGCTACACCTTC. The chain couples TRBV11-2 to TRBJ1-2; D is unresolved. The V gene's germline CDR1 is SGHAT and CDR2 FQNNGV. V was pared by 5 bases and J by 5 bases, with 18 bases between. This CDR3 is 15 amino acids long.

The chain combines TRBV9 with TRBJ1-3, with D tentatively TRBD1 (6 bases). This CDR3 contains 15 residues. V was pared by 0 bases and J by 5 bases, with 12 bases between. The germline V gene encodes CDR1 SGDLS and CDR2 YYNGEE. In DNA, the CDR3 is TGTGCCAGCAGCGTAGGGGCACAGGGAAGAAACACCATATATTTT. Translation: CASSVGAQGRNTIYF.

The rearrangement links TRBV5-1 to TRBJ2-5; D gene unclear. This CDR3 contains 16 residues. The V gene's germline CDR1 is SGHRS and CDR2 YFSETQ. V was trimmed by 0 bases and J by 0 bases, leaving 12 bases between them. DNA of the CDR3: TGCGCCAGCAGCTTGGATAGGGTGGGCTACCAAGAGACCCAGTACTTC. Protein: CASSLDRVGYQETQYF.

The chain couples TRBV9 to TRBJ2-3; D is unclear. Germline CDR1 is SGDLS and CDR2 is YYNGEE. The V end was cut by 4 bases, the J end by 1 base, with 7 bases between. The CDR3 loop spans 13 amino acids. In DNA, the CDR3 is TGTGCCAGCAGCAAGACGGGCACAGATACGCAGTATTTT. It encodes CASSKTGTDTQYF.

This chain links TRBV29-1 with TRBJ1-2; D remains ambiguous. Trimming shortened V by 4 bases and J by 8 bases, and 17 bases separated the two germline ends. Germline V gene data show CDR1 as SQVTM and CDR2 as ANQGSEA. The CDR3 runs 13 residues. CDR3 residues: CSVVDQDGPGYTF. CDR3 in DNA: TGCAGCGTTGTTGACCAGGACGGGCCAGGCTACACCTTC.

The chain combines TRBV27 with TRBJ2-5; D may match TRBD1 or TRBD2 (5 bases each). V lost 8 bases to trimming and J lost 4 bases, with 14 bases between them. The CDR3 contains 13 residues. Germline CDR1 is MNHEY and CDR2 is SMNVEV (reference sequence). The CDR3 sequence: CASSRGARETQYF. The CDR3 region has the DNA TGTGCCAGCTCTCGGGGCGCCCGAGAGACCCAGTACTTC.

This sequence joins TRBV19 and TRBJ2-7; D is tentatively TRBD1 or TRBD2 (5 bases each). Germline CDR1 and CDR2: LNHDA and SQIVND (reference sequence). Trimming removed 1 base from V and 3 bases from J, with 13 bases in between. The CDR3 sequence is 15 residues long. The CDR3 DNA is TGTGCCAGTAGTATAGCCCGGGGACGCCTCTACGAGCAGTACTTC. As protein: CASSIARGRLYEQYF.

The CDR3 reads CASSPKGGVTYEQYF. The CDR3 DNA follows: TGCGCCAGCAGCCCGAAGGGTGGAGTGACTTACGAGCAGTACTTC. The chain is built from TRBV5-1 and TRBJ2-7; D is ambiguous. The V gene's germline CDR1 is SGHRS and CDR2 YFSETQ. V lost 4 bases and J lost 4, with 18 bases in between. The CDR3 spans 15 residues. Variable domain in full (rest from reference TRBV5-1 and TRBJ2-7): KAGVTQTPRYLIKTRGQQVTLSCSPISGHRSVSWYQQTPGQGLQFLFEYFSETQRNKGNFPGRFSGRQFSNSRSEMNVSTLELGDSALYLCASSPKGGVTYEQYFGPGTRLTVT.

The gene calls are TRBV7-9 and TRBJ2-1; no clear D gene. The CDR3 has 13 residues. The germline V and J ends were trimmed by 7 bases and 5 bases, with 12 bases remaining between them. From germline, CDR1 is SEHNR and CDR2 FQNEAQ (reference sequence). The CDR3 nucleotides read TGTGCCAGCACCAATCCGGTCAACAATGAGCAGTTCTTC. Protein: CASTNPVNNEQFF.

This chain connects TRBV7-6 to TRBJ2-1; 9 nucleotides agree with TRBD2. The CDR3 runs to 15 residues. Germline-derived CDR1 and CDR2 are SGHVS and FNYEAQ. Losses at the gene ends were 5 bases for V and 10 bases for J; bases not matched to a gene: 12. The CDR3 spells CASSLGTSREGEQFF. In nucleotides, the CDR3 is TGTGCCAGCAGCCTTGGGACTAGCCGGGAAGGCGAGCAGTTCTTC.

The rearrangement joins TRBV7-5 to TRBJ2-5. TRBV7-5 is flagged as a pseudogene. The CDR3 extends over 11 amino acids. CDR3 residues: CASSEQETQYF. CDR3 in DNA: TGTGCCAGCAGCGAACAAGAGACCCAGTACTTC.

The CDR3: CASFPRSRGETQYF. The CDR3 nucleotides read TGTGCCAGCTTTCCACGAAGTAGGGGGGAGACCCAGTACTTC. The chain links TRBV6-6 to TRBJ2-5; D may be TRBD1 (6 bases). Germline V CDR1 and CDR2: MNHNY, SVGAGI (reference sequence). With 8 bases removed from V and 5 bases from J, the gap between germline ends came to 18 bases. The CDR3 loop spans 14 amino acids.

The chain employs TRBV30 and TRBJ1-1; D might be TRBD1 (5 bases). The length of the CDR3 is 15 residues. Trimming removed 0 bases from V and 3 bases from J, with 14 bases in between. The germline CDR1 and CDR2 sequences are GTSNPN and SVGIG (reference sequence). Here the CDR3 DNA reads TGTGCCTGGAGTGTTATTGGGGCGGGTTACACTGAAGCTTTCTTT. Amino acid sequence: CAWSVIGAGYTEAFF.

The chain has TRBV7-9 and TRBJ2-1, with D possibly TRBD1 on 5 matching bases. Deletions cut 4 bases from V and 9 bases from J, with 16 bases between. The germline V gene encodes CDR1 SEHNR and CDR2 FQNEAQ (reference sequence). The CDR3 has 14 amino acids. CDR3 DNA sequence: TGTGCCAGCAGCTCCCTCCTTAGGGGCTCTGAGCAGTTCTTC. It encodes CASSSLLRGSEQFF.

The chain carries TRBV4-1 and TRBJ2-1, with TRBD2 matching over 9 bases. The CDR3 extends over 14 amino acids. Trimming took 4 bases from V and 4 from J; bases not matched to a gene: 2. CDR1 is MGHRA, CDR2 YSYEKL, per germline. The CDR3 is CASSPTSGYNEQFF. As DNA, the CDR3 is TGCGCCAGCAGCCCGACTAGCGGATACAATGAGCAGTTCTTC.

This chain connects TRBV5-1 to TRBJ1-1; D perhaps matches TRBD1 (5 bases). Trimming left V 7 bases short and J 5 bases short, with 21 bases between. Germline V gives CDR1 SGHRS, CDR2 YFSETQ. The CDR3 sequence is 15 residues long. In DNA form, the CDR3 reads TGCGCCAGCCGAGAGTCGTCCAACGGGGGAACTGAAGCTTTCTTT. It codes for CASRESSNGGTEAFF.

This clone was recorded once. V usage is TRBV28 and J usage is TRBJ2-3, with a tentative D call TRBD1 (6 bases). This CDR3 comprises 16 residues. V was pared by 7 bases and J by 4 bases, with 21 bases between. Germline V CDR1 and CDR2: MDHEN, SYDVKM. CDR3 nucleotide sequence: TGTGCCAGCACCACCCAAGGACAGCCGGAGGCAGATACGCAGTATTTT. Amino acid sequence: CASTTQGQPEADTQYF.

The gene calls are TRBV2 and TRBJ2-2, with D perhaps matching TRBD1 (5 bases). The CDR3 spans 14 residues. Per the germline V gene, CDR1 is SNHLY and CDR2 is FYNNEI. Trimming took 1 base from V and 6 from J, leaving 9 bases between them. CDR3 DNA: TGTGCCAGCAGTGAAGGAACAGGAGCCGGGGAGCTGTTTTTT. Protein product: CASSEGTGAGELFF.

Turning to this clone: The same CDR3 also results from other DNA sequences found in this sample. This rearrangement joins TRBV27 to TRBJ1-2; tentatively, D is TRBD1 (6 bases). V dropped 5 bases and J dropped 2 bases, with 9 bases sitting between them. Germline V CDR1 and CDR2: MNHEY, SMNVEV (reference sequence). The CDR3 runs to 13 residues. The CDR3 spells CASSSTGNYGYTF. The CDR3 nucleotides read TGTGCCAGCAGTAGCACAGGGAACTATGGCTACACCTTC.

J is TRBJ1-1 and V is TRBV9; D gene unclear. The germline V gene encodes CDR1 SGDLS and CDR2 YYNGEE. The V and J ends lost 2 bases and 2 bases respectively, with 16 bases between them. The CDR3 contains 16 residues. The CDR3 DNA reads as TGTGCCAGCAGCGTTCTAGGAGGCGGTAGAAACACTGAAGCTTTCTTT. Its protein product is CASSVLGGGRNTEAFF.

The chain couples TRBV28 to TRBJ1-1; 7 bases map to TRBD1. The CDR3 is 17 residues long. CDR1 MDHEN and CDR2 SYDVKM come from the germline V gene. V lost 7 bases to trimming and J lost 1 base; unmatched junction nucleotides: 15. CDR3 bases: TGTGCCAGCATCCAAGGAGGGGGCGGTCACAGGAACACTGAAGCTTTCTTT. This encodes CASIQGGGGHRNTEAFF.

This rearrangement joins TRBV15 to TRBJ2-1, with 10 bases lining up with TRBD2. Germline trimming cut 3 bases from V and 3 bases from J; bases unmatched to any gene: 2. Per the germline V gene, CDR1 is LNHNV and CDR2 is YYDKDF (reference sequence). This CDR3 is built from 15 residues. The CDR3 nucleotides read TGTGCCACCAGCAGTATAGCGGGAGGCTACAATGAGCAGTTCTTC. Translating it yields CATSSIAGGYNEQFF.

A word on this clone: The junction departs from germline at one end; a sequencing error may be responsible. The gene calls are TRBV7-7 and TRBJ2-5; tentatively, D is TRBD2 (8 bases). The germline gives CDR1 SSHAT, CDR2 FNYEAQ (reference sequence). This CDR3 comprises 15 residues. CDR3 nucleotide sequence: TGTGCTAGCAGCGTCGGGACTAGGGGGCTGGAGACCCAGTACTTC. Protein: CASSVGTRGLETQYF. Variable domain in full (rest from reference TRBV7-7 and TRBJ2-5): GAGVSQSPRYKVTKRGQDVTLRCDPISSHATLYWYQQALGQGPEFLTYFNYEAQPDKSGLPSDRFSAERPEGSISTLTIQRTEQRDSAMYRCASSVGTRGLETQYFGPGTRLLVL.

The gene calls are TRBV5-3 and TRBJ2-2; 7 positions agree with TRBD2. TRBV5-3 is noted as an ORF with a role that remains uncertain. The V segment lost 10 bases and the J segment 1 base; nucleotides outside the gene matches: 10. This CDR3 comprises 15 residues. The CDR3 reads CASGLTSVNTGELFF. DNA for the CDR3: TGTGCCTCCGGGTTAACTAGCGTGAACACCGGGGAGCTGTTTTTT.

The genes are TRBV10-3 and TRBJ2-2; 13 bases are a match to TRBD2. Germline V lookup: CDR1 ENHRY, CDR2 SYGVKD. The CDR3 consists of 17 residues. J was trimmed by 5 bases and V by 3 bases; bases with no gene match: 6. Here the CDR3 reads CAISESPGLAGTGELFF. As DNA, the CDR3 is TGTGCCATCAGTGAATCACCGGGACTAGCGGGAACCGGGGAGCTGTTTTTT.

The V and J genes are TRBV28 and TRBJ2-7, with D possibly being TRBD1 (5 bases). The V gene's germline CDR1 is MDHEN and CDR2 SYDVKM. Between the trimmed V and J ends, which lost 6 bases and 4 bases, there was a span of 19 bases. This CDR3 has 15 residues. The CDR3: CASSPEDIPRYEQYF. The DNA for the CDR3 is TGTGCCAGCAGCCCCGAGGACATCCCCCGGTACGAGCAGTACTTC.

The chain links TRBV7-9 to TRBJ1-4; possibly TRBD1 for D (5 bases). The CDR3 runs 14 residues. Germline values: CDR1 SEHNR, CDR2 FQNEAQ (reference sequence). The germline V and J ends were trimmed by 5 bases and 8 bases, with 15 bases remaining between them. CDR3 in DNA: TGTGCCAGCAGCCATGACAGTTTTGAGGAAAAACTGTTTTTT. Translating gives CASSHDSFEEKLFF.

Of note for this clone: The junction does not match germline at one end; this may be a read error. The chain has TRBV25-1 and TRBJ1-4; unclear D gene. This CDR3 has 14 amino acids. The V gene's germline CDR1 is MGHDK and CDR2 SYGVNS. CDR3 region: CASSDLRTIEKLFF. The CDR3 nucleotides read TGTGCCAGCAGTGACCTAAGGACTATTGAAAAACTGTTTTTT.

The CDR3 DNA reads TGTGCCAGCAGCTTACGGGCTAGCGGGGCCTACAATGAGCAGTTCTTC. Its translation is CASSLRASGAYNEQFF. The rearrangement uses TRBV11-2 and TRBJ2-1; 9 nucleotides agree with TRBD2. Germline V gene sequence: CDR1 SGHAT, CDR2 FQNNGV. V lost 2 bases and J lost 2; bases outside the gene matches: 4. The length of the CDR3 is 16 residues.